Reported below is one T cell receptor (beta chain). The data belong to a study of blood T cell repertoires in COVID-19. Assay: immunoSEQ multiplex PCR; the TCRdb copy retains only in-frame clones and omits some. The sample shows about 11,000 clones, 70% to 85% of them seen only once. This CDR3 has 16 amino acids. The germline V gene encodes CDR1 SEHNR and CDR2 FQNEAQ (reference sequence). With V trimmed by 5 bases and J by 6 bases, 12 bases remained unmatched. The chain couples TRBV7-9 to TRBJ2-2, with 7 bases aligning to TRBD2. This TCR came from a man aged 60-69 years with COVID-19, enrolled during active disease. Sample: peripheral blood. This CDR3 is CASSTTLGEGAGELFF. The CDR3 DNA is TGTGCCAGCAGCACGACGTTGGGGGAGGGAGCCGGGGAGCTGTTTTTT.